This T cell receptor (beta chain) was identified in a study of blood T cell repertoires in COVID-19 (dated by TCRdb to 2019 to 2021). As for the study more broadly: Collaborator samples came from the United States, Italy and Spain and covered acute and convalescent phases of COVID-19. The material from the prospective study consisted of cDNA or gDNA derived from T cells, B-cell-depleted T cells, or PBMCs. Subjects who had been exposed to COVID-19, were actively infected with it, or had recovered from it provided the deeply sampled blood TCRbeta repertoires that made up the dataset. The repertoires were made available in a free public database intended to serve as a resource for research on the immune response to SARS-CoV-2. The samples were drawn from two sources: the first 160 participants of the ongoing ImmuneRACE study, and 950 to 1,500 subjects contributed by 6 global collaborators. A de-identified subject ID, COVID-19 status, age in years and sex were almost always included in the sample metadata. Where available, HLA class I and class II types were taken from metadata supplied by the sample provider and were not determined by assay-based typing.

Study-level results and caveats: Clinical and demographic metadata were provided uncurated, with the amount varying by source and participant.

Collaborating institutions collected whole blood in K2EDTA tubes following their own protocols. For TCRbeta analysis, collaborators shipped samples as frozen whole blood, isolated PBMCs, or DNA extracted from either of those sample types. Comments on this clone: Its antigen specificity is not known. No base qualities exist here, and no much larger clone lies one base off it.

The immunoSEQ Assay, a bias-controlled multiplex PCR, was used to amplify TCRbeta CDR3 regions from genomic DNA. The source study handled its data this way. Within the assay, amplification of reference gene primers was used to estimate how many nucleated cells each sample contained. To quantify the absolute abundance of each unique TCRbeta CDR3 rearrangement, sequence reads were collapsed and filtered. Productive Simpson clonality was computed per sample as the square root of Simpson's diversity index over productive rearrangements. The table comes from immuneACCESS by way of TCRdb, which keeps in-frame sequences with V and J called. Part of the clones is missing from these tables; in studies checked, under half for an unresolved V gene and the rest for unknown reasons. That table supplies the V and J calls and clone size; D and trimming were determined from the DNA. Present in this sample are 27,000 or so clones, 70% to 90% of which were seen just once. The leading ten clones occupy around 2.7% of the sample.

V is cut back by 1 base and J by 4 bases, with 4 bases in the junction unmatched. CDR1 and CDR2 are read off the germline V gene as SGHTA and FQGNSA. From its cysteine to its phenylalanine, the CDR3 spans 15 amino acids. Here the CDR3 DNA is all that survives: 45 bases in frame from base 1. Sequencing was done on a sample of peripheral blood. This sequence was found in a human donor in a cohort sampled during active COVID-19. The rearranged chain carries TRBV7-2 and TRBJ1-5, with 7 bases in between that match TRBD1. The nucleotides are TGTGCCAGCAGCTTAGTGGGACAGCAAAATCAGCCCCAGCATTTT. It translates to CASSLVGQQNQPQHF. Reference TRBV7-2 and TRBJ1-5 genes cover what lies past the CDR3, so the full variable domain is GAGVSQSPSNKVTEKGKDVELRCDPISGHTALYWYRQSLGQGLEFLIYFQGNSAPDKSGLPSDRFSAERTGGSVSTLTIQRTQQEDSAVYLCASSLVGQQNQPQHFGDGTRLSIL.